Below are 30 T cell receptor beta chains sequenced from a single sample in a study of tumor and adjacent non-tumor tissue in lung cancer. The template was RNA from unsorted bulk tissue. Three rounds of nested PCR, following a modified ARM-PCR protocol, produced the TCRbeta library. TCRdb re-analysed the multiplex PCR reads in MiXCR, keeping a single row per CDR3 protein. The table lists around 71,000 distinct CDR3 sequences, roughly two thirds of them singletons. Sequenced sample: lung tumor tissue. The receptor set was obtained from a woman in her 40s with non-small cell lung cancer.

For this clonotype: A read error may explain this, as a much larger clone is one base away. The final CDR3 position lacks the conserved phenylalanine or tryptophan, pointing to a likely read error. The rearrangement uses TRBV20-1 and TRBJ2-1; tentatively, D is TRBD2 (6 bases). This CDR3 comprises 15 residues. Germline CDR1 DFQATT, CDR2 SNEGSKA (reference sequence). Trimming left V 6 bases short and J 6 bases short, with 21 bases between. CDR3 protein: CSAHSLAGLLNEQFS. The CDR3 coding sequence is TGCAGTGCCCATAGCCTGGCAGGACTACTCAATGAGCAGTTCTCC.

Remarks on this clonotype: This may be a read error: a much more frequent sequence differs by one nucleotide. V is TRBV7-9 and J is TRBJ1-5; maybe TRBD1 (6 bases). CDR1 and CDR2 from the germline V gene are SEHNR and FQNEAQ (reference sequence). The CDR3 spans 14 residues. Written as DNA, the CDR3 is TGTGCCAGCAGCTCTGACAGGAACAATCAGTCCCAGCATTTT. It is translated as CASSSDRNNQSQHF.

Turning to this clonotype: Given a much more abundant clone one base away, this may be a read error. The chain carries TRBV4-1 and TRBJ2-7; possible D gene TRBD2, 5 bases. This CDR3 spans 15 amino acids. Looked up from germline, CDR1 is MGHRA and CDR2 is YSYEKL. CDR3 region: CASSQLPGLDYEHYF. The CDR3 DNA reads TGCGCCAGCAGCCAACTCCCGGGCCTCGACTACGAGCACTACTTC.

As for this clonotype: This could be a read error, since a much larger clone is one nucleotide away. This chain uses TRBV28 with TRBJ1-6; D call uncertain. This CDR3 comprises 14 residues. Germline values: CDR1 MDHEN, CDR2 SYDVKM. The CDR3 region is CVSSLQEDNSPLHF. CDR3 bases: TGTGTCAGCAGTCTCCAGGAGGATAATTCACCCCTCCACTTT.

On this clonotype: A read error may account for a junction end that differs from germline. The V and J genes are TRBV11-2 and TRBJ2-5, with 7 bases that match TRBD1. This CDR3 has 15 amino acids. Germline assignment: CDR1 SGHAT and CDR2 FQNNGV. Here the CDR3 DNA reads TGTGTCAACACCAAATTCGGACAGGCACAAGAGACCCAGTATTTC. Translation gives CVNTKFGQAQETQYF.

In regard to this clonotype: The final CDR3 position lacks the conserved phenylalanine or tryptophan, pointing to a likely read error. The V and J genes are TRBV11-1 and TRBJ2-7; perhaps TRBD1 as D (5 bases). Germline values: CDR1 SGHAT, CDR2 FQDESV (reference sequence). Deletions cut 6 bases from V and 3 bases from J, with 15 bases between. The CDR3 has 14 residues. The CDR3 spells CASSPGQGYYEQYS. As DNA, the CDR3 is TGTGCCAGCAGTCCAGGACAAGGGTACTACGAGCAGTACTCC.

On this clonotype: With a much larger clone just one base away, this may be a read error. V gene TRBV6-2 or TRBV6-3 combines with J gene TRBJ2-3; no firm D call. The germline V gene has CDR1 MNHEY and CDR2 SVGEGT. The length of the CDR3 is 19 residues. V shed 0 bases and J shed 2 bases, with 21 bases lying between them. The CDR3 nucleotides are TGTGCCAGCAGTTACTCGGTATCGCAGCAGGTCTACTCCACAGATACGCAGTATTTT. Its protein product is CASSYSVSQQVYSTDTQYF.

Notes on this clonotype: The CDR3 carries no conserved terminal phenylalanine or tryptophan, so it likely arises from a read error. The gene calls are TRBV5-6 and TRBJ1-1; D remains unclear. Germline lookup yields CDR1 SGHDT and CDR2 YYEEEE. CDR3 size: 11 residues. V was clipped by 0 bases and J by 7 bases, with 4 bases between them. CDR3 sequence (DNA): TGTGCCAGCAGCTTGGAAGATGAAGCTTTCATT. It specifies CASSLEDEAFI.

Regarding this clonotype: One base away lies a much larger clone, so this may be a sequencing read error. The chain uses TRBV20-1 and TRBJ2-1; TRBD1 aligns across 7 bases. Germline CDR1 and CDR2: DFQATT and SNEGSKA (reference sequence). CDR3 length equals 16 residues. CDR3 loop: CSARGRGYESYNERFF. The CDR3 DNA reads as TGCAGTGCTAGAGGCAGGGGGTATGAATCCTACAATGAGCGGTTCTTC.

In its sample, this clonotype was seen a few times. A read error may be the cause here, since a much bigger clone is one base away. J is TRBJ2-5 and V is TRBV12-3 or TRBV12-4; D is perhaps TRBD2 (5 bases). The CDR3 is 13 amino acids. V was trimmed by 4 bases and J by 9 bases, leaving 15 bases between them. DNA for the CDR3: TGTGCCAGCAGTTCTCGAGGGTCGGAGGCCCAGTACTTC. Its translation: CASSSRGSEAQYF.

This sequence joins TRBV2 and TRBJ2-3; either TRBD1 or TRBD2 may supply D (5 bases each). The CDR3 length is 13 residues. Germline CDR1 and CDR2: SNHLY and FYNNEI. Trimming removed 7 bases from V and 13 bases from J, with 21 bases in between. This CDR3 reads CASTDNSGPEEYF. The DNA for the CDR3 is TGTGCCAGCACAGACAATTCAGGGCCGGAGGAGTATTTT. Full variable domain (outside the CDR3, taken from reference TRBV2 and TRBJ2-3): EPEVTQTPSHQVTQMGQEVILRCVPISNHLYFYWYRQILGQKVEFLVSFYNNEISEKSEIFDDQFSVERPDGSNFTLKIRSTKLEDSAMYFCASTDNSGPEEYFGPGTRLTVL.

Notes on this clonotype: Because the CDR3 is missing its conserved closing phenylalanine or tryptophan, this is likely a read error. The gene calls are TRBV6-1 and TRBJ2-5; 12 nucleotides align to TRBD1. The J segment lost 2 bases and the V segment lost 5 bases, leaving 9 bases of the junction unmatched. The CDR3 spans 17 residues. Germline CDR1 reads MNHNS; CDR2 reads SASEGT. DNA of the CDR3: TGTGCCAGCAGTCCGGGACAGGGGGCCTGGGATCAAGAGACCCAGTACTTA. Translated, it gives CASSPGQGAWDQETQYL.

This chain links TRBV10-2 with TRBJ2-7; TRBD2 matches 8 bases. The J segment lost 6 bases and the V segment lost 7 bases, leaving 17 bases of the junction unmatched. CDR1 is WSHSY and CDR2 is SAAADI in the germline V gene. The CDR3 is 16 amino acids. The CDR3 is CASTRLTGDLAGEQYF. For the CDR3, the DNA is TGCGCCAGCACAAGGTTAACGGGAGACCTAGCGGGCGAGCAGTACTTC.

This clonotype showed up many times. The rearrangement uses TRBV7-9 and TRBJ2-2; a weak D match, TRBD2 (6 bases). CDR1 and CDR2 from the germline V gene are SEHNR and FQNEAQ (reference sequence). V was pared by 5 bases and J by 4 bases, with 14 bases between. The CDR3 is 15 amino acids. The CDR3 sequence: CASSQGGTGTGELFF. The CDR3 DNA sequence: TGTGCCAGCAGCCAAGGTGGGACTGGCACCGGGGAGCTGTTTTTT.

On this clonotype itself: The germline gene is not matched at one end of the junction; a read error may be the cause. This chain joins TRBV12-3 or TRBV12-4 and TRBJ1-1; D may be TRBD1 (6 bases). The CDR3 spans 15 residues. In DNA, the CDR3 is TGTGTCAGCAATACGAGGGGGATGGGCTTCCCTAAAGCTTTCTTT. Amino acid sequence: CVSNTRGMGFPKAFF.

Comment on this clonotype: Compared with germline, one end of the junction differs, possibly owing to a read error. The CDR3 DNA follows: TGTGCCGCCAGCCCGGACAGGGGAGGCGAGCAGTGCTTC. Translation gives CAASPDRGGEQCF. The chain uses TRBV11-2 and TRBJ2-7; TRBD1 matches 9 bases. Germline V gives CDR1 SGHAT, CDR2 FQNNGV. This CDR3 has 13 residues.

Points on this clonotype: A much larger clone differs from this one at a single base, so this may be a read error. The chain employs TRBV24-1 and TRBJ2-1; no clear D. The V gene's germline CDR1 is KGHDR and CDR2 SFDVKD. CDR3 length equals 11 residues. Trimming removed 2 bases at V and 8 bases at J, with 3 bases between. CDR3 sequence (DNA): TGTGCCACCAGTGATTACGATGAGCAGTTCTTC. Its translation is CATSDYDEQFF.

A word on this clonotype: A much larger clonotype is one base distant, so this may be a read error. J is TRBJ2-7 and V is TRBV7-8; weak D call: TRBD2 (5 bases). With 1 base removed from V and 2 bases from J, the gap between germline ends came to 9 bases. The CDR3 is made up of 14 amino acids. CDR1 is SGHVS and CDR2 is FQNEAQ in the germline V gene. CDR3 DNA sequence: TGTGCCAGCAGCTTAGACGGGCGGGCCTACGAGCAGTACTTC. It encodes CASSLDGRAYEQYF.

A note on this clonotype: One junction end does not reproduce the germline sequence, and a read error may be involved. The chain joins TRBV12-3 or TRBV12-4 to TRBJ1-4; D might be TRBD1 (5 bases). The CDR3 sequence is 15 residues long. The CDR3 sequence is CTSSFVRGTNEKLFF. In DNA form, the CDR3 reads TGTACCAGCAGTTTCGTGAGGGGCACTAATGAAAAGCTGTTTTTT.

As regards this clonotype: This may arise from a read error, as a much more abundant clone is one base away. The chain recombines TRBV24-1 with TRBJ2-1, with 8 bases that match TRBD1. Germline V gene sequence: CDR1 KGHDR, CDR2 SFDVKD. The J segment lost 1 base and the V segment lost 4 bases, leaving 5 bases of the junction unmatched. The CDR3 runs to 16 residues. Here the CDR3 reads CATSDPGQESYNEQFF. CDR3 bases: TGTGCCACCAGTGACCCGGGACAGGAATCCTACAATGAGCAGTTCTTC.

V usage is TRBV5-6 and J usage is TRBJ2-3, with D hard to call. Germline values: CDR1 SGHDT, CDR2 YYEEEE. The CDR3 has 14 amino acids. The V gene lost 4 bases and the J gene lost 7 bases, with 16 bases spanning the gap. The CDR3 here is CASSMDGEENTQYF. CDR3 in DNA: TGTGCCAGCAGCATGGATGGTGAGGAGAATACGCAGTATTTT.

The chain uses TRBV6-6 and TRBJ2-7; 9 bases are a match to TRBD2. In germline, CDR1 is MNHNY, CDR2 SVGAGI (reference sequence). J was trimmed by 3 bases and V by 2 bases; bases with no gene match: 8. CDR3 size: 16 residues. DNA of the CDR3: TGTGCCAGCAGTTACCTGGGCGGGGGGGGACACTACGAGCAGTACTTC. Protein: CASSYLGGGGHYEQYF.

The chain couples TRBV11-1 to TRBJ1-2; TRBD1 agrees at 8 bases. V shed 9 bases and J 2 bases; nucleotides not matched to a gene: 17. The CDR3 has 17 residues. In germline, CDR1 is SGHAT, CDR2 FQDESV (reference sequence). CDR3 nucleotides: TGTGCCAGGAGCCGATATTTCGGGACAGGTATCAACTATGGCTACACCTTC. Translation: CARSRYFGTGINYGYTF.

Concerning this clonotype itself: A much larger clone is a single base away; this may be a read error. The genes are TRBV5-4 and TRBJ2-1; 9 bases align to TRBD2. The CDR3 contains 15 residues. The germline V gene encodes CDR1 SGHNT and CDR2 YYREEE (reference sequence). The CDR3 DNA is TGTGCCAGCAACTTGGAGAGGAGCGGGGGGAGGGAGCAGTTCTTC. The encoded protein is CASNLERSGGREQFF.

Concerning this clonotype itself: Given a much more abundant clone one base away, this may be a read error. The V and J genes are TRBV28 and TRBJ1-3; D call uncertain. The germline CDR1 and CDR2 sequences are MDHEN and SYDVKM. CDR3 length: 14 amino acids. The V end was cut by 0 bases, the J end by 2 bases, with 5 bases between. CDR3 nucleotides: TGTGCCAGCAGTTTATGGACAACTGGAAACACCATATATTTT. It encodes CASSLWTTGNTIYF. Using reference TRBV28 and TRBJ1-3 for the parts outside the CDR3, the full variable domain is DVKVTQSSRYLVKRTGEKVFLECVQDMDHENMFWYRQDPGLGLRLIYFSYDVKMKEKGDIPEGYSVSREKKERFSLILESASTNQTSMYLCASSLWTTGNTIYFGEGSWLTVV.

V gene TRBV11-2 combines with J gene TRBJ1-4; tentatively, D is TRBD1 (5 bases). Germline V lookup: CDR1 SGHAT, CDR2 FQNNGV. This CDR3 comprises 16 residues. CDR3 region: CVSSLQDQVQGEKLFF. The CDR3 nucleotides read TGTGTAAGCAGCCTTCAGGACCAGGTGCAGGGCGAAAAACTGTTTTTT.

This clonotype is a singleton in its sample. Given the absence of the conserved phenylalanine or tryptophan at the CDR3 end, a read error is likely. V gene TRBV10-2 combines with J gene TRBJ1-2, with D perhaps matching TRBD1 (5 bases). The CDR3 is made up of 12 amino acids. V gave up 6 bases and J gave up 4 bases, with 9 bases separating them. CDR1 and CDR2 from the germline V gene are WSHSY and SAAADI. The CDR3 DNA reads TGCGCCAGCAGGCAGGGACGCTATGGCTACACCATC. Encoded protein: CASRQGRYGYTI.

The sample holds a few counts of this clonotype. The gene calls are TRBV20-1 and TRBJ1-6; tentative D call: TRBD1 (6 bases). The CDR3 runs to 14 residues. Germline V CDR1 and CDR2: DFQATT, SNEGSKA (reference sequence). The germline V and J ends were trimmed by 6 bases and 10 bases, with 19 bases remaining between them. CDR3: CSAPTDSSWSPLHF. In nucleotides, the CDR3 is TGCAGTGCACCGACGGACAGCTCGTGGTCACCCCTCCACTTT.

CDR3 nucleotides: TGCAACATTGAGAATAGCGGGTCCTACGAGCAGTACTTC. It codes for CNIENSGSYEQYF. V usage is TRBV29-1 and J usage is TRBJ2-7, with TRBD2 identical over 7 bases. CDR1 and CDR2 from the germline V gene are SQVTM and ANQGSEA. This CDR3 comprises 13 residues.

On this clonotype: The junction shows a germline mismatch at one end, possibly a read error. The chain uses TRBV6-5 and TRBJ2-2; 8 bases line up with TRBD1. Germline V gene sequence: CDR1 MNHEY, CDR2 SVGAGI. This CDR3 is built from 16 residues. CDR3 sequence: CASSYLGQVNIGELFF. The CDR3 nucleotides are TGTGCCAGCAGTTACCTGGGACAGGTGAACATCGGGGAGCTGTTTTTT.